The 5 T cell receptor beta chains listed next were all sequenced from one sample in a study of blood T cell repertoires in COVID-19. Assay: immunoSEQ multiplex PCR; the TCRdb copy retains only in-frame clones and omits some. The sample holds under 350,000 clones, roughly 89% seen once. The specimen was peripheral blood. Receptors originate from a middle-aged man with acute or convalescent COVID-19.

This rearrangement joins TRBV5-4 to TRBJ2-7; 10 nucleotides match TRBD1. The CDR3 has 15 amino acids. Trimming removed 1 base from V and 3 bases from J; junction bases left unmatched: 4. Germline CDR1 SGHNT, CDR2 YYREEE (reference sequence). Here the CDR3 DNA reads TGTGCCAGCAGCTTGAGACAGGGGGCAGGCTACGAGCAGTACTTC. Translation: CASSLRQGAGYEQYF. Looking up the rest from reference TRBV5-4 and TRBJ2-7 gives the full variable domain: ETGVTQSPTHLIKTRGQQVTLRCSSQSGHNTVSWYQQALGQGPQFIFQYYREEENGRGNFPPRFSGLQFPNYSSELNVNALELDDSALYLCASSLRQGAGYEQYFGPGTRLTVT.

This chain joins TRBV5-6 and TRBJ1-1; 8 positions match TRBD1. With 4 bases clipped from V and 0 bases from J, the junction kept 5 bases outside the gene matches. The CDR3 is 15 residues long. CDR1 and CDR2 from the germline V gene are SGHDT and YYEEEE. CDR3 loop: CASSLPGGLNTEAFF. CDR3 sequence (DNA): TGTGCCAGCAGCCTACCAGGGGGCTTGAACACTGAAGCTTTCTTT.

The chain joins TRBV12-3 or TRBV12-4 to TRBJ2-7; no firm D call. V gave up 5 bases and J gave up 12 bases, with 14 bases separating them. The CDR3 totals 11 residues. DNA of the CDR3: TGTGCCAGCAGTCTAGGACGGTCTAGGTACTTC. As protein: CASSLGRSRYF.

J is TRBJ2-2 and V is TRBV19; 9 bases map to TRBD1. CDR1 is LNHDA, CDR2 SQIVND, per germline (reference sequence). Trimming at V came to 5 bases and at J to 3 bases, leaving 1 base not matched to a gene. The CDR3 spans 14 residues. The chain's CDR3 is CASSWDRDTGELFF. For the CDR3, the DNA is TGTGCCAGTAGTTGGGACAGGGACACCGGGGAGCTGTTTTTT.

This chain connects TRBV5-6 to TRBJ2-3; D possibly corresponds to TRBD2 (5 bases). Germline CDR1 is SGHDT and CDR2 is YYEEEE. This CDR3 is 11 amino acids long. Trimming took 4 bases from V and 13 from J, leaving 13 bases between them. CDR3 sequence reads: CASSQVEREYF. For the CDR3, the DNA is TGTGCCAGCAGCCAAGTGGAGAGGGAGTATTTT.